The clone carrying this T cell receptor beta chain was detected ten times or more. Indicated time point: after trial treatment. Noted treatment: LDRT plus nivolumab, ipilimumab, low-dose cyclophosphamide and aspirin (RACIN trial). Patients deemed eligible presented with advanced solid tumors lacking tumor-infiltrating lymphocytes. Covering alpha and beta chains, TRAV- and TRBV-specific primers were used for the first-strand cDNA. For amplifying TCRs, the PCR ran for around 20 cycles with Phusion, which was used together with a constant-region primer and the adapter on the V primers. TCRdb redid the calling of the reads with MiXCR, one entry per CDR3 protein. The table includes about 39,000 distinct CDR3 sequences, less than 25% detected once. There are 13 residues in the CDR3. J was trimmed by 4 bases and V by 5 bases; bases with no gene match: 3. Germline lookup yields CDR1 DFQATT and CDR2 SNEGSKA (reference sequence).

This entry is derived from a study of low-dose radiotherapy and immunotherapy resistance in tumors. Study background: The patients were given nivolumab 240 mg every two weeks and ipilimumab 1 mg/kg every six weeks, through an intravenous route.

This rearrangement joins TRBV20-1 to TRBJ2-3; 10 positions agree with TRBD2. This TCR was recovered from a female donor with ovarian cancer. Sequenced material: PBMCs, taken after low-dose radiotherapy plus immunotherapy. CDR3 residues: CSAVLAGADTQYF. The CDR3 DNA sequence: TGCAGTGCTGTGCTAGCGGGAGCAGATACGCAGTATTTT.